This is a list of T cell receptor beta chains from one sample in a study of CD8+ T cells in alopecia areata. Repertoires were generated with immunoSEQ multiplex PCR, while TCRdb's copy carries only in-frame clones and drops some. Of 120,000 to 150,000 clones in the sample, approximately 90% are singletons; the top ten hold 13%. This specimen consisted of CD8+ T cells sorted from blood, obtained at week 4, from a patient treated with tofacitinib. These receptors were obtained from a human donor with alopecia areata. Both conserved end residues are part of each CDR3. A D gene is named only where the DNA matches it firmly. For some rows the clone size is stated as once, few or many, or as a class when expanded; others skip it.

d_call,clone_size,j_call,v_call,cdr3_aa,cdr3_nt
-,-,TRBJ2-7,TRBV9,CASSVDLTSSYEQYF,TGTGCCAGCAGCGTTGACCTTACGAGCTCCTACGAGCAGTACTTC
TRBD2,-,TRBJ2-1,TRBV30,CAWSPLAGGYNEQFF,TGTGCCTGGAGCCCGCTAGCGGGAGGGTACAATGAGCAGTTCTTC
-,-,TRBJ2-6,TRBV7-3,CASSLNPGTGANVLTF,TGTGCCAGCAGCCTAAACCCGGGGACTGGGGCCAACGTCCTGACTTTC
-,-,TRBJ2-1,TRBV14,CASSPTRQNEQFF,TGTGCCAGCAGCCCAACACGGCAGAATGAGCAGTTCTTC
-,-,TRBJ2-7,TRBV19,CASSGYYEQYF,TGTGCCAGTAGTGGCTACTACGAGCAGTACTTC
-,-,TRBJ2-3,TRBV7-9,CASSLGRARGRHDTQYF,TGTGCCAGCAGCTTAGGAAGGGCCCGCGGACGTCACGATACGCAGTATTTT
-,few,TRBJ2-7,TRBV6-5,CASSPGNEQYF,TGTGCCAGCAGTCCAGGGAACGAGCAGTACTTC
TRBD1,-,TRBJ2-7,TRBV29-1,CSVETGQGFEQYF,TGCAGCGTTGAGACAGGACAGGGATTCGAGCAGTACTTC
-,-,TRBJ2-2,TRBV29-1,CSVEPRRGGADTGELFF,TGCAGCGTTGAACCCCGGAGAGGGGGGGCGGACACCGGGGAGCTGTTTTTT
-,-,TRBJ2-1,TRBV25-1,CASSEWGQGGEQFF,TGTGCCAGCAGTGAATGGGGCCAGGGCGGTGAGCAGTTCTTC
-,few,TRBJ2-5,TRBV10-3,CAAGPEETQYF,TGTGCCGCCGGCCCGGAAGAGACCCAGTACTTC
-,-,TRBJ1-5,TRBV7-9,CASSLGREPQHF,TGTGCCAGCAGCTTAGGGCGGGAGCCCCAGCATTTT
TRBD1,-,TRBJ2-3,TRBV15,CATSRDRGGRADTQYF,TGTGCCACCAGCAGAGATCGAGGGGGCAGGGCAGATACGCAGTATTTT
-,once,TRBJ2-7,TRBV7-9,CASSLEDEDEQYF,TGTGCCAGCAGCTTAGAGGACGAAGACGAGCAGTACTTC
TRBD2,-,TRBJ2-1,TRBV7-2,CASSSWTSPHEQFF,TGTGCCAGCAGCTCATGGACTAGCCCCCATGAGCAGTTCTTC
TRBD2,-,TRBJ2-7,TRBV7-9,CASSPKAPVAGVYEQYF,TGTGCCAGCAGCCCCAAGGCCCCAGTAGCGGGAGTCTACGAGCAGTACTTC
-,-,TRBJ2-2,TRBV14,CASSPRWGRGELFF,TGTGCCAGCAGCCCTCGTTGGGGACGAGGGGAGCTGTTTTTT
-,-,TRBJ1-2,TRBV7-9,CASSLEETPYGYTF,TGTGCCAGCAGCTTAGAAGAGACACCCTATGGCTACACCTTC
TRBD2,once,TRBJ2-1,TRBV6-1,CASSRLAGGNEQFF,TGTGCCAGCAGCAGACTAGCGGGGGGGAATGAGCAGTTCTTC
-,-,TRBJ2-2,TRBV7-6,CASSWEGDTGELFF,TGTGCCAGCAGCTGGGAGGGGGACACCGGGGAGCTGTTTTTT
TRBD1,-,TRBJ2-7,TRBV5-1,CASSLEQGSYEQYF,TGCGCCAGCAGCTTGGAACAGGGGTCCTACGAGCAGTACTTC
-,-,TRBJ2-3,TRBV11-2,CASSPEWDTQYF,TGTGCCAGCAGCCCAGAGTGGGATACGCAGTATTTT
-,-,TRBJ2-1,TRBV9,CASSVGGGSYNEQFF,TGTGCCAGCAGCGTAGGGGGCGGATCCTACAATGAGCAGTTCTTC
-,-,TRBJ1-2,TRBV29-1,CSVEETGHGYTF,TGCAGCGTTGAAGAAACAGGACATGGCTACACCTTC
-,-,TRBJ2-7,TRBV7-9,CASSLNYEQYF,TGTGCCAGCAGCCTCAACTACGAGCAGTACTTC
-,once,TRBJ2-7,TRBV9,CASSLADGPPQYF,TGTGCCAGCAGCCTCGCGGACGGTCCCCCGCAGTACTTC
-,once,TRBJ2-1,TRBV4-1,CASSQYNGDEQFF,TGCGCCAGCAGCCAATACAATGGCGATGAGCAGTTCTTC
-,-,TRBJ2-5,TRBV6-5,CATYLGTQYF,TGTGCCACGTACCTAGGGACCCAGTACTTC
-,-,TRBJ2-7,TRBV29-1,CSVELAGRYEQYF,TGCAGCGTTGAGCTCGCAGGCCGCTACGAGCAGTACTTC
-,-,TRBJ2-7,TRBV4-1,CASSHGEYEQYF,TGCGCCAGCAGCCATGGCGAGTACGAGCAGTACTTC
-,-,TRBJ2-3,TRBV7-2,CASSLVGTDTQYF,TGTGCCAGCAGCTTAGTGGGGACAGATACGCAGTATTTT
-,-,TRBJ1-1,TRBV29-1,CSVEDGSLNTEAFF,TGCAGCGTTGAAGACGGAAGCTTGAACACTGAAGCTTTCTTT
-,-,TRBJ2-7,TRBV5-1,CASSWRLEGYEQYF,TGCGCCAGCAGCTGGAGACTAGAAGGCTACGAGCAGTACTTC
TRBD1,-,TRBJ2-7,TRBV5-1,CASSTPTQGAVYEQYF,TGCGCCAGCAGCACCCCAACACAGGGGGCGGTGTACGAGCAGTACTTC
TRBD2,-,TRBJ2-5,TRBV9,CASSLGLAGVRETQYF,TGTGCCAGCAGCCTGGGACTAGCGGGAGTTCGAGAGACCCAGTACTTC
-,-,TRBJ2-7,TRBV20-1,CSALWGNEQYF,TGCAGTGCTCTCTGGGGGAACGAGCAGTACTTC
-,-,TRBJ1-5,TRBV27,CASRAADRPQHF,TGTGCCAGCAGGGCGGCCGACCGGCCCCAGCATTTT
-,-,TRBJ1-2,TRBV4-1,CASSQEWSGTGYTF,TGCGCCAGCAGCCAAGAATGGTCAGGGACAGGCTACACCTTC
-,-,TRBJ2-1,TRBV29-1,CSVEYPGAINYNEQFF,TGCAGCGTTGAATATCCGGGGGCCATCAACTACAATGAGCAGTTCTTC